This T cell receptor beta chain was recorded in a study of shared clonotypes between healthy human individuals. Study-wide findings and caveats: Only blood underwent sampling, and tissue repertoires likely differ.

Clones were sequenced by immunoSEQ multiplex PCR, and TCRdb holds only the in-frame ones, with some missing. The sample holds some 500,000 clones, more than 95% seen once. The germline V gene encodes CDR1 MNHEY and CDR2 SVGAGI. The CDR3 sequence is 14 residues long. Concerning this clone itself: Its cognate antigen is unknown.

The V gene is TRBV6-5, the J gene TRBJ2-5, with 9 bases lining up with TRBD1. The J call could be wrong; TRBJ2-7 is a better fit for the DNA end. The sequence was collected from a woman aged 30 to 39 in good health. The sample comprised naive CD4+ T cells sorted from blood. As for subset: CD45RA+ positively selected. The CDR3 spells CASSQQGAVYEQYF. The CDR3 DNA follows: TGTGCCAGCAGTCAACAGGGGGCTGTCTACGAGCAGTACTTC.